Following are 17 T cell receptor beta chains from one sample sequenced in a study of blood T cell repertoires in COVID-19. Profiling relied on immunoSEQ multiplex PCR, and the TCRdb table lists in-frame clones only, not all of them. The sample lists fewer than 200,000 clones, over 70% seen once, with around 20% in the top ten. The sample taken for sequencing was peripheral blood. The source of these receptors is a woman aged 70 to 79 who had recovered from COVID-19.

In this sample, this clone turned up once. The genes are TRBV9 and TRBJ1-2; 10 nucleotides align to TRBD1. Trimming removed 0 bases from V and 8 bases from J; junction bases left unmatched: 10. Germline V gives CDR1 SGDLS, CDR2 YYNGEE. CDR3 length: 16 amino acids. Written as DNA, the CDR3 is TGTGCCAGCAGCGTAGTTTCGGGGGACAGGGGTATGGGCTACACCTTC. It encodes CASSVVSGDRGMGYTF.

The chain links TRBV30 to TRBJ1-1, with 9 bases identical to TRBD1. Germline CDR1 is GTSNPN and CDR2 is SVGIG (reference sequence). V lost 3 bases and J lost 3; bases outside the gene matches: 8. The CDR3 length is 15 residues. CDR3 bases: TGTGCCTGGAGGGGGAGGACAGGGGTGGACACTGAAGCTTTCTTT. It is translated as CAWRGRTGVDTEAFF. Looking up the rest from reference TRBV30 and TRBJ1-1 gives the full variable domain: SQTIHQWPATLVQPVGSPLSLECTVEGTSNPNLYWYRQAAGRGLQLLFYSVGIGQISSEVPQNLSASRPQDRQFILSSKKLLLSDSGFYLCAWRGRTGVDTEAFFGQGTRLTVV.

This clone was detected only a few times. This chain joins TRBV7-3 and TRBJ2-6, with a weak D call TRBD1 (6 bases). V was cut by 4 bases and J by 1 base, with 26 bases left in between. The CDR3 runs to 21 residues. Germline lookup yields CDR1 SGHTA and CDR2 FQGTGA. The CDR3 loop reads CASSSAPGTKWGPSGANVLTF. CDR3 DNA: TGTGCCAGCAGCTCCGCGCCAGGGACAAAGTGGGGACCATCTGGGGCCAACGTCCTGACTTTC.

The chain couples TRBV9 to TRBJ2-1, with 13 bases aligning to TRBD2. Germline CDR1 is SGDLS and CDR2 is YYNGEE. The V segment lost 3 bases and the J segment 3 bases; nucleotides outside the gene matches: 3. The CDR3 has 16 amino acids. Here the CDR3 reads CASSAGLAGDYNEQFF. The CDR3, as DNA: TGTGCCAGCAGCGCCGGACTAGCGGGGGACTACAATGAGCAGTTCTTC.

The chain joins TRBV5-1 to TRBJ2-5, with D possibly matching TRBD2 (5 bases). Between the trimmed V and J ends, which lost 4 bases and 5 bases, there was a span of 12 bases. CDR1 and CDR2 from the germline V gene are SGHRS and YFSETQ. This CDR3 is built from 13 residues. The CDR3 loop is CASSPGPGETQYF. The CDR3, as DNA: TGCGCCAGCAGCCCCGGCCCGGGGGAGACCCAGTACTTC.

The rearrangement uses TRBV7-6 and TRBJ2-3, with 9 bases fitting TRBD2. Germline values: CDR1 SGHVS, CDR2 FNYEAQ. The CDR3 spans 15 residues. J lost 5 bases, V lost 5 bases, and 8 bases had no gene match. The CDR3 spells CASSTGLALGDTQYF. The CDR3 region has the DNA TGTGCCAGCAGCACGGGACTAGCATTGGGAGATACGCAGTATTTT.

Here the CDR3 reads CASIPAGGPYGYTF. For the CDR3, the DNA is TGTGCCAGCATTCCCGCAGGGGGCCCCTATGGCTACACCTTC. The chain joins TRBV6-5 to TRBJ1-2, with TRBD1 matching over 8 bases. The CDR3 covers 14 residues. Germline V gene sequence: CDR1 MNHEY, CDR2 SVGAGI. J lost 4 bases, V lost 7 bases, and 8 bases had no gene match.

As for this clone: This specimen includes other DNA sequences encoding the same CDR3. The rearrangement uses TRBV5-1 and TRBJ1-1, with D possibly matching TRBD1 (5 bases). The V gene's germline CDR1 is SGHRS and CDR2 YFSETQ. V was pared by 1 base and J by 4 bases, with 8 bases between. The CDR3 covers 13 residues. CDR3 DNA sequence: TGCGCCAGCAGCTTGCAGGGCGGCACTGAAGCTTTCTTT. Translation gives CASSLQGGTEAFF.

V and J are TRBV7-6 and TRBJ2-5; 9 bases are shared with TRBD1. The CDR3 contains 15 residues. Germline V gene data show CDR1 as SGHVS and CDR2 as FNYEAQ. Germline trimming cut 4 bases from V and 0 bases from J; bases unmatched to any gene: 3. The CDR3 DNA sequence: TGTGCCAGCAGCTCGGGACAGGGTTACCAAGAGACCCAGTACTTC. Translating it yields CASSSGQGYQETQYF.

The genes are TRBV6-5 and TRBJ1-2; D remains ambiguous. Trimming took off 6 bases at V and 3 bases at J, with 11 bases between the two ends. CDR3 length: 13 amino acids. Germline V CDR1 and CDR2: MNHEY, SVGAGI. The CDR3 is CASRGDTDYGYTF. As DNA, the CDR3 is TGTGCCAGCAGGGGCGACACAGACTATGGCTACACCTTC.

In nucleotides, the CDR3 is TGTGCCAGCTCACCCAAATACGAGCAGTACTTC. Amino acids: CASSPKYEQYF. The V call is TRBV18, the J call TRBJ2-7; D uncertain. This CDR3 spans 11 amino acids. Germline CDR1 KGHSH, CDR2 LQKENI. V lost 3 bases and J lost 4, with 4 bases in between.

This clone was counted at least ten times. The CDR3 coding sequence is TGTGCCACCTCGGGGGGGGCCCAGACCCAGTACTTC. Its protein is CATSGGAQTQYF. The rearrangement links TRBV28 to TRBJ2-5; 8 bases align to TRBD2. The CDR3 loop spans 12 amino acids. CDR1 is MDHEN and CDR2 is SYDVKM in the germline V gene. Trimming at V came to 10 bases and at J to 6 bases, leaving 7 bases not matched to a gene.

There are a few counts of this clone. The chain joins TRBV3-1 (or the pseudogene TRBV3-2) to TRBJ2-2; 12 nucleotides match TRBD2. Germline CDR1 LGHDT, CDR2 YNNKEL (reference sequence). This CDR3 contains 19 residues. With 4 bases clipped from V and 3 bases from J, the junction kept 12 bases outside the gene matches. CDR3 protein: CASSLRLAGAQLYTGELFF. The CDR3 nucleotides are TGTGCCAGCAGCCTCCGACTAGCGGGGGCCCAGTTATACACCGGGGAGCTGTTTTTT.

This clone was seen only once. This likely comes from a read error, as the CDR3 has no conserved phenylalanine or tryptophan at its end. The chain joins TRBV24-1 to TRBJ1-2; D is possibly TRBD1 (6 bases). Germline CDR1 is KGHDR and CDR2 is SFDVKD. The CDR3 contains 15 residues. The V end lost 5 bases, the J end lost 0 bases, and 12 bases lay between the germline ends. CDR3 in DNA: TGTGCCACCAGTGGGGCAGGGGCAGCTAACTATGGCTACACCCTC. This translates into CATSGAGAANYGYTL.

The chain uses TRBV19 and TRBJ1-1; 10 nucleotides align to TRBD1. The CDR3 is made up of 13 amino acids. V trimming: 10 bases; J trimming: 5 bases; junction bases outside the gene matches: 7. Germline CDR1 reads LNHDA; CDR2 reads SQIVND (reference sequence). CDR3 protein: CATREGQGTEAFF. The CDR3 DNA sequence: TGTGCCACCCGCGAGGGACAGGGGACTGAAGCTTTCTTT. The full variable domain, in which reference TRBV19 and TRBJ1-1 provide the parts outside the CDR3, is DGGITQSPKYLFRKEGQNVTLSCEQNLNHDAMYWYRQDPGQGLRLIYYSQIVNDFQKGDIAEGYSVSREKKESFPLTVTSAQKNPTAFYLCATREGQGTEAFFGQGTRLTVV.

This chain joins TRBV10-1 and TRBJ2-7; tentatively, D is TRBD2 (6 bases). CDR3 length: 13 residues. With 8 bases removed from V and 2 bases from J, the gap between germline ends came to 13 bases. Per the germline V gene, CDR1 is WNHNN and CDR2 is SYGVQD (reference sequence). CDR3 region: CASAGRLAYEQYF. In DNA, the CDR3 is TGCGCCAGCGCGGGACGGCTTGCCTACGAGCAGTACTTC.

The CDR3 protein is CASSAPGQGGGEQFF. The CDR3 DNA follows: TGTGCCAGCAGCGCGCCGGGACAGGGGGGGGGTGAGCAGTTCTTC. The chain recombines TRBV5-4 with TRBJ2-1; 11 bases are a match to TRBD1. Germline CDR1 is SGHNT and CDR2 is YYREEE (reference sequence). The CDR3 extends over 15 amino acids. The junction had 9 bases not matched to a gene; V was cut back by 4 bases and J by 9 bases. Drawing the rest from reference TRBV5-4 and TRBJ2-1, the complete variable domain is ETGVTQSPTHLIKTRGQQVTLRCSSQSGHNTVSWYQQALGQGPQFIFQYYREEENGRGNFPPRFSGLQFPNYSSELNVNALELDDSALYLCASSAPGQGGGEQFFGPGTRLTVL.